Included here is one T cell receptor (beta chain) sequence, with context. V gave up 7 bases and J gave up 0 bases, with 13 bases separating them. This CDR3 is 15 amino acids long. The germline CDR1 and CDR2 sequences are SNHLY and FYNNEI. Only in-frame clones appear in the TCRdb table, and some are missing; sequencing was by immunoSEQ multiplex PCR. In the table there are approximately 150,000 clones, 86% of which are singletons. This entry belongs to a study of blood T cell repertoires in COVID-19. Study details: Sample material is recorded as cDNA or gDNA derived from T cells, B-cell-depleted T cells, or PBMCs.

The TCR originated in a woman aged 55-70 years with acute or convalescent COVID-19. Material for sequencing was peripheral blood. This rearrangement joins TRBV2 to TRBJ1-5; D uncertain. CDR3 DNA: TGTGCCAGCAACCCGGACGGGAATAGCAATCAGCCCCAGCATTTT. Protein: CASNPDGNSNQPQHF.